This T cell receptor beta chain was found in a study of control samples from healthy donors and cancer patients (dated by TCRdb to 2018 to 2020). Comment on this clone: Its antigen has not been determined. Base qualities are not provided; no much larger clone lies one nucleotide away.

The method was the immunoSEQ multiplex PCR assay. TCRdb mirrors the immuneACCESS table, restricted to in-frame sequences. Some clones are absent from its copies; in checked studies, under half trace to an unresolved V gene, and the reason for the others is unknown. In this sample the table shows over 10,000 clones, 85% to 95% of which occur a single time. The ten largest clonotypes hold roughly 14% of the sample. Including the terminal cysteine and phenylalanine, the CDR3 comprises 13 residues. Just the 39-base CDR3 DNA is kept, in frame starting at base 1. V sheds 4 bases and J sheds 4 bases, leaving 10 bases between their ends. The germline V gene gives CDR1 as MRHNA and CDR2 as SNTAGT.

This chain is built from TRBV6-4 and TRBJ1-2, and the D gene may be TRBD1, 5 bases matching. Material for sequencing was PBMCs. The TCR was taken from a man older than 75 with lung cancer. The DNA sequence is TGTGCCAGCAGTGTTCGACAGTCCTATGGCTACACCTTC. Translated, it gives CASSVRQSYGYTF.